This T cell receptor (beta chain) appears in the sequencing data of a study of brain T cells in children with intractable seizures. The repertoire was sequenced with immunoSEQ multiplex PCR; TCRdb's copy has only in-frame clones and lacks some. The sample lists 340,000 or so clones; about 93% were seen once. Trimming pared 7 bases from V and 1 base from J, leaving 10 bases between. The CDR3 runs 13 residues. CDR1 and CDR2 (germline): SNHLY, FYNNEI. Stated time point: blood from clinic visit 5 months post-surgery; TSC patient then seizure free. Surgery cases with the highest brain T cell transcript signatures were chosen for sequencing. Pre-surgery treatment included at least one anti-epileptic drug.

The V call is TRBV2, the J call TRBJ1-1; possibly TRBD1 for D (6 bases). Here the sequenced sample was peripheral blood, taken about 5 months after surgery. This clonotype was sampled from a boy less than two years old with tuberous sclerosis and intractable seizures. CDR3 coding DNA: TGTGCCAGCAAATACAGGGAGAACACTGAAGCTTTCTTT. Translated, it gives CASKYRENTEAFF.